The 5 T cell receptor beta chains reported below all come from one sample, sequenced in a study of tumor and adjacent non-tumor tissue in lung cancer (dated by TCRdb to 2016 to 2018). The library relied on multiplex PCR. For sequencing, an Illumina HiSeq 2500 was employed. TCRbeta libraries were built by three rounds of nested PCR using primers (Table S4), following protocols modified from ARM-PCR. Using fastp trimming at Q25 and MiXCR clonotype assembly, TCRdb reanalyzed the public sequencing data and kept in-frame beta chains. Rows with a matching CDR3 protein are joined into one entry that keeps the most common DNA and genes. The sample table shows 81,000 or so distinct CDR3 sequences, and roughly 80% are seen once. The ten largest clones take up about an eighth of the sample. Bulk unsorted tissue served as the source for RNA extraction, and RNA quality was assessed using a NanoDrop ND-1000 and an Agilent 2100.

The sample was lung tumor tissue. These receptors were collected from a woman between 50 and 59 years old with non-small cell lung cancer.

The rearrangement links TRBV29-1 to TRBJ1-5; D uncertain. This CDR3 has 13 residues. In germline, CDR1 is SQVTM, CDR2 ANQGSEA. Deletions cut 4 bases from V and 5 bases from J, with 12 bases between. The CDR3 DNA follows: TGCAGCGTTGGACTAGGACTCCATCAGCCCCAGCATTTT. This translates into CSVGLGLHQPQHF. The full variable domain, its missing parts supplied by reference TRBV29-1 and TRBJ1-5, is SAVISQKPSRDICQRGTSLTIQCQVDSQVTMMFWYRQQPGQSLTLIATANQGSEATYESGFVIDKFPISRPNLTFSTLTVSNMSPEDSSIYLCSVGLGLHQPQHFGDGTRLSIL.

A word on this clonotype: The junction and the germline gene differ at one end; a read error may be behind it. The rearrangement uses TRBV6-1 and TRBJ2-1, with TRBD1 as a possible D gene (6 bases). The CDR3 covers 16 residues. From germline, CDR1 is MNHNS and CDR2 SASEGT. CDR3 bases: TGTGCCAGCAAGAGCCTAACAGGGTCCCTTGTGGATGAGCTGTTTTTC. Protein product: CASKSLTGSLVDELFF.

Points on this clonotype: The conserved final phenylalanine or tryptophan is absent from the CDR3, which likely points to a read error. The rearrangement joins TRBV29-1 to TRBJ2-7, with D maybe TRBD2 (6 bases). The CDR3 runs to 12 residues. Trimming left V 7 bases short and J 6 bases short, with 16 bases between. Germline lookup yields CDR1 SQVTM and CDR2 ANQGSEA. CDR3 nucleotides: TGCAGCGGGGGGGATCAAGGGGTCGAGCAGTACATC. This gives the protein CSGGDQGVEQYI.

The count of this clonotype is one. One end of the junction does not line up with germline, which may come from a read error. This chain links TRBV7-3 with TRBJ2-3, with D perhaps TRBD2 (5 bases). The CDR3 sequence is 14 residues long. The germline V gene encodes CDR1 SGHTA and CDR2 FQGTGA. In nucleotides, the CDR3 is TGTGCCAGCAGTCGTGGGGAGAGCACAAATACGCAGTATTTT. As protein: CASSRGESTNTQYF.

A note on this clonotype: This is likely a read error, given that the CDR3 carries no conserved phenylalanine or tryptophan at its end. This rearrangement joins TRBV12-3 or TRBV12-4 to TRBJ2-1; the match to TRBD1 covers 9 bases. This CDR3 is built from 16 residues. CDR3 nucleotide sequence: TGCGCCAGCAGTCGGGGCGGGACAGGGTTATTCAATGAGCAGTTCTCC. Its protein product is CASSRGGTGLFNEQFS.